What follows describes a single TCR beta chain. As yet, its antigen is unknown. The germline V gene encodes CDR1 MGHDK and CDR2 SYGVNS. V dropped 1 base and J dropped 2 bases, with 11 bases sitting between them. The CDR3 extends over 15 amino acids. The record originates from a study of blood T cells in healthy people across ages. Study-level points and caveats: Greater diversity and more naive CD4+ cells were seen in long-lived donors than in aged donors. Older age went with lower TCR beta diversity per million T cells, in a roughly linear way.

A second PCR, run for about 6 to 12 cycles, used a sample-barcoded 5' primer plus a J-beta primer mix. MiXCR was run by TCRdb on the 5' RACE reads, yielding one entry per CDR3 protein. Among over a million distinct CDR3 sequences listed, around 55% were seen once. Extraction of total RNA produced a minimum of 6 micrograms from each sample. This sequence joins TRBV25-1 and TRBJ1-2; no clear D gene. The receptor's source is a young man in good health. Sequencing was performed on blood. The CDR3 DNA follows: TGTGCCAGCAGTGAATTCGGTTCCCTCAACTATGGCTACACCTTC. Translation gives CASSEFGSLNYGYTF.